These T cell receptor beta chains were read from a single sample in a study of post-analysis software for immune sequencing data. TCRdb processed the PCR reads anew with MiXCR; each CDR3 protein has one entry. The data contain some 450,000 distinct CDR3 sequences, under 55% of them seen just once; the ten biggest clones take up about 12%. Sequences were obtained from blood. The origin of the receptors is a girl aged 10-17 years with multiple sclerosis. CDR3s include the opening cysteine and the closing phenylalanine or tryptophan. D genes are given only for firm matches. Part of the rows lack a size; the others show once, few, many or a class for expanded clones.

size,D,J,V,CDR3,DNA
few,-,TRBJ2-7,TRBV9,CASSVVGGEQYF,TGTGCCAGCAGCGTAGTTGGGGGCGAGCAGTACTTC
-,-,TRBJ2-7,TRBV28,CASSLSADSYEQYF,TGTGCCAGCAGTTTGTCAGCAGACTCCTACGAGCAGTACTTC
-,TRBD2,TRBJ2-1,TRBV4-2,CASSQELAPRRQFF,TGTGCCAGCAGCCAAGAACTAGCGCCACGTAGGCAGTTCTTC
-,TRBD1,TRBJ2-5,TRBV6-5,CASSYQPGQGRETQYF,TGTGCCAGCAGTTACCAGCCGGGACAGGGCCGAGAGACCCAGTACTTC
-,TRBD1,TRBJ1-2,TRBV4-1,CASSQIDRASLSNYGYTF,TGCGCCAGCAGCCAGATTGACAGGGCCTCACTTTCTAACTATGGCTACACCTTC
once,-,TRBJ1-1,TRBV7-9,CASSLVGITEAFF,TGTGCCAGCAGCTTAGTCGGGATAACTGAAGCTTTCTTT
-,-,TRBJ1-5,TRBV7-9,CASSQGRRAQPQHF,TGTGCCAGCAGCCAGGGACGGCGCGCTCAGCCCCAGCATTTT
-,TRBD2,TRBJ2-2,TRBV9,CASSVLAGVGTGELFF,TGTGCCAGCAGCGTACTAGCGGGAGTTGGGACCGGGGAGCTGTTTTTT
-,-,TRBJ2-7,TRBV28,CAARVGGRTYEQYF,TGTGCCGCAAGGGTGGGGGGCCGAACCTACGAGCAGTACTTC
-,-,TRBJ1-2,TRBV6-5,CASSQTNYGYTF,TGTGCCAGCAGCCAGACTAACTATGGCTACACCTTC
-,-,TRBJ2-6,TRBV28,CASSDRRSSGANVLTF,TGTGCCAGCAGCGACCGGCGGAGCTCTGGGGCCAACGTCCTGACTTTC
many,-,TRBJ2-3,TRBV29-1,CSVREDTQYF,TGCAGCGTCAGGGAAGATACGCAGTATTTT
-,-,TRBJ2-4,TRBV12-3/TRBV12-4,CASSFASRIMNIQYF,TGTGCCAGCAGTTTTGCCTCAAGAATTATGAACATTCAGTACTTC
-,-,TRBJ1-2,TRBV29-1,CSVTRGAGGYTF,TGCAGCGTTACCCGGGGGGCAGGTGGCTACACCTTC
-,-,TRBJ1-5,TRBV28,CASSTREPQHF,TGTGCCAGTAGTACCAGGGAGCCCCAGCATTTT
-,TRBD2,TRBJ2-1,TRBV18,CASSFTWLATGGQNEQFF,TGTGCCAGCTCATTTACTTGGCTCGCAACGGGAGGGCAAAATGAGCAGTTCTTC
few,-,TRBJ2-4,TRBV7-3,CASSLSREDIQYF,TGTGCCAGCAGCTTATCCAGGGAGGACATTCAGTACTTC
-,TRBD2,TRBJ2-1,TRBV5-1,CASSLAAIAGHNEQFF,TGCGCCAGCAGCTTGGCCGCGATAGCGGGACACAATGAGCAGTTCTTC
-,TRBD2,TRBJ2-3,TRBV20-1,CSARTSNTDTQYF,TGCAGTGCTCGGACTAGCAACACAGATACGCAGTATTTT
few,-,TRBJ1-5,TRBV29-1,CSAQTGTGSNQPQHF,TGCAGCGCCCAAACAGGGACCGGGAGCAATCAGCCCCAGCATTTT
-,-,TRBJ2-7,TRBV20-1,CSAKQGPYEQYF,TGCAGTGCTAAGCAGGGACCCTACGAGCAGTACTTC
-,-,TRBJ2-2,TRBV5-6,CASSLVTVNTGERFF,TGTGCCAGCAGCTTGGTTACAGTCAACACCGGGGAGCGGTTTTTT
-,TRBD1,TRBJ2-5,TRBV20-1,CSARDGDRGGGQYF,TGCAGTGCTAGAGACGGGGACAGGGGAGGAGGGCAGTACTTC
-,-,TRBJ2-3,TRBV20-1,CSAQGGLQRDTQYF,TGCAGTGCTCAAGGGGGGCTTCAACGTGATACGCAGTATTTT
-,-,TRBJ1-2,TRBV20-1,CSASQANYGYTF,TGCAGTGCTTCTCAAGCTAACTATGGCTACACCTTC
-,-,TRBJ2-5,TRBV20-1,CSARSPLSGETQYF,TGCAGTGCTAGATCCCCCCTCTCGGGGGAGACCCAGTACTTC
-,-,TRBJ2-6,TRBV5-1,CASRDSPSGANVLTF,TGCGCCAGCAGGGACAGCCCCTCTGGGGCCAACGTCCTGACTTTC
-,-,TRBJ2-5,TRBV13,CANSLRGDEQYF,TGTGCCAACAGCCTCAGGGGAGATGAGCAGTACTTC
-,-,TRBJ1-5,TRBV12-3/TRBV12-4,CASTLQGTSNQPQHF,TGTGCCAGCACTCTCCAGGGCACTAGCAATCAGCCCCAGCATTTT
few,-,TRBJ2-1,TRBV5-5,CASSSRESSYNEQFF,TGTGCCAGCAGCTCTAGGGAGAGCTCCTACAATGAGCAGTTCTTC
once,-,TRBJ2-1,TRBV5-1,CASRGRTSTQPYNEQFF,TGCGCCAGCAGGGGACGAACTAGCACCCAACCCTACAATGAGCAGTTCTTC
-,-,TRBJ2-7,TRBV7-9,CASSLRTGSLASDEQYF,TGTGCCAGCAGTCTCAGAACCGGGTCCCTGGCTAGCGACGAGCAGTACTTC
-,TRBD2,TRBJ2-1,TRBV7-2,CASSISPGLVDNEQFF,TGTGCCAGCAGCATATCACCGGGACTAGTGGACAATGAGCAGTTCTTC
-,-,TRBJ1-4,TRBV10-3,CAISETGAPNEKLFF,TGTGCCATCAGTGAGACGGGGGCCCCGAATGAAAAACTGTTTTTT
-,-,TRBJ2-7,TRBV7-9,CASSLALATQGISYEQYF,TGTGCCAGCAGCTTAGCTCTCGCGACCCAAGGGATCTCCTACGAGCAGTACTTC
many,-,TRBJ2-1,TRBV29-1,CSVVDSYNEQFF,TGCAGCGTTGTGGACTCCTACAATGAGCAGTTCTTC
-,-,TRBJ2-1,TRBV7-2,CASSLETGSQFF,TGTGCCAGCAGCTTAGAAACCGGGAGTCAGTTCTTC
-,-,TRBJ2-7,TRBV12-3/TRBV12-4,CASSFRSEQYF,TGTGCCAGCAGTTTTCGGTCCGAGCAGTACTTC
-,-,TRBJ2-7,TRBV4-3,CASSQEFGGDPYYEQYF,TGCGCCAGCAGCCAAGAGTTCGGGGGAGATCCCTACTACGAGCAGTACTTC
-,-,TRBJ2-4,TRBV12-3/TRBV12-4,CASSRRTFERYF,TGTGCCAGCAGCCGGAGGACGTTCGAGCGGTACTTC
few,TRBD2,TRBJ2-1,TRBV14,CASSILAGVHYNEQFF,TGTGCCAGCAGCATACTAGCGGGAGTGCACTACAATGAGCAGTTCTTC
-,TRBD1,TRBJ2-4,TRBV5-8,CASSFTGTGGSYIQYF,TGTGCCAGCAGCTTTACCGGGACAGGGGGCTCGTACATTCAGTACTTC
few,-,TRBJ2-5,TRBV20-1,CSARWLAPDETQYF,TGCAGTGCTAGATGGCTAGCCCCGGACGAGACCCAGTACTTC
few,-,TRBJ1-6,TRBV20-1,CSARIRGGYNSPLHF,TGCAGTGCTAGAATCCGAGGAGGCTATAATTCACCCCTCCACTTT
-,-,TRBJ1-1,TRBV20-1,CSAGDLRDNTEAFF,TGCAGTGCTGGAGATCTCAGGGATAACACTGAAGCTTTCTTT
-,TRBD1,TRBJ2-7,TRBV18,CASSSVGDRANEQYF,TGTGCCAGCTCCTCCGTAGGGGACAGGGCGAACGAGCAGTACTTC
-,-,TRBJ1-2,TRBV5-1,CASSFTGELDYGYTF,TGCGCCAGCAGCTTTACGGGGGAATTAGACTATGGCTACACCTTC
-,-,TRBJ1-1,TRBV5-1,CASSPRGTGTEAFF,TGCGCCAGCAGCCCACGGGGGACGGGAACTGAAGCTTTCTTT
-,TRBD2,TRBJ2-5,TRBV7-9,CASSTSRLAGGPETQYF,TGTGCCAGCAGCACTAGTCGACTAGCGGGGGGCCCAGAGACCCAGTACTTC
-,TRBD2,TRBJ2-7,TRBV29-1,CSSIAGVNEQYF,TGCAGCAGCATAGCGGGAGTAAACGAGCAGTACTTC
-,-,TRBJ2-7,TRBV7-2,CASSLVVRAYEQYF,TGTGCCAGCAGCTTAGTGGTGAGGGCCTACGAGCAGTACTTC
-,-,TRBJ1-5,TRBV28,CASSLLSISTEGNQPQHF,TGTGCCAGCAGTTTACTGTCGATAAGTACAGAGGGCAATCAGCCCCAGCATTTT
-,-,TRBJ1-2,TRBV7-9,CASSLDGRTYGYTF,TGTGCCAGCAGCTTAGACGGGCGGACCTATGGCTACACCTTC
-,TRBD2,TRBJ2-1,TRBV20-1,CSGRGTSTYNEQFF,TGCAGTGGTAGAGGGACTAGTACCTACAATGAGCAGTTCTTC
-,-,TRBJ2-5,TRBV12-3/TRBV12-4,CASSPLGKQETQYF,TGTGCCAGCAGCCCCCTGGGGAAGCAAGAGACCCAGTACTTC
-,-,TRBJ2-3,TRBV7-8,CASSIGLTTDTQYF,TGTGCCAGCAGCATTGGGCTGACCACAGATACGCAGTATTTT
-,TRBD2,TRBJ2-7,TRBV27,CASSLYGLAGGQGYEQYF,TGTGCCAGCAGTTTGTACGGACTAGCGGGAGGGCAGGGATACGAGCAGTACTTC
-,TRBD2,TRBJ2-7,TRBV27,CASREYGTSGYEQYF,TGTGCCAGCAGAGAATACGGGACTAGCGGTTACGAGCAGTACTTC
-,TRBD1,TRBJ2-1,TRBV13,CASSLVPGQGPHNGQFF,TGTGCCAGCAGCTTAGTTCCGGGACAGGGGCCCCACAATGGGCAGTTCTTC